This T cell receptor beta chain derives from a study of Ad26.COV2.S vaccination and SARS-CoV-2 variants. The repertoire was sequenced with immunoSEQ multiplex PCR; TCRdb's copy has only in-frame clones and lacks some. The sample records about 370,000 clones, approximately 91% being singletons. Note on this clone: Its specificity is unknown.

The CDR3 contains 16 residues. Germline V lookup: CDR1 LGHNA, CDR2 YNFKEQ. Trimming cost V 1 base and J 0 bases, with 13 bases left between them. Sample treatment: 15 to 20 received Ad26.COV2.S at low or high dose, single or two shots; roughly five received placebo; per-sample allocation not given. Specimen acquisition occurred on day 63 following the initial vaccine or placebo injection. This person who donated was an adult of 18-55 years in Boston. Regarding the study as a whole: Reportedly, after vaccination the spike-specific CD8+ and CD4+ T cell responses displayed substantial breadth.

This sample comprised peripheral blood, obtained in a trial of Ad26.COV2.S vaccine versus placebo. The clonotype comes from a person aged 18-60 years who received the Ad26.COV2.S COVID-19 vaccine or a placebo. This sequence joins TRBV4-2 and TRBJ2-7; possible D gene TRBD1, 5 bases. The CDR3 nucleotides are TGTGCCAGCAGCCAAGTTGGGGCAGACAACTCCTACGAGCAGTACTTC. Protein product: CASSQVGADNSYEQYF.